This T cell receptor beta chain is drawn from a study of cytomegalovirus exposure and HLA in healthy donors. In the study overall: One earlier analysis, a look at 150 million to 200 million T cells, found some 120 million unique TCR beta sequences.

This CDR3 comprises 20 residues. In germline, CDR1 is MGHRA, CDR2 YSYEKL. The V and J ends lost 0 bases and 4 bases respectively, with 27 bases between them. Concerning this clone: Its antigen remains unidentified.

Study-level findings and limits: TCR beta V segments were, for the most part, productive about 87% or about 30% of the time in an earlier analysis. A later analysis by the authors found several of the most significant clusters apparently linked to common viral pathogens.

PCR amplification relied on 60 Vbeta primers (plus 13 Jbeta primers). Repertoires were generated with immunoSEQ multiplex PCR, while TCRdb's copy carries only in-frame clones and drops some. Altogether roughly 190,000 clones are present, about 80% being singletons, with the ten largest covering approximately 1.1%. The genes are TRBV4-1 and TRBJ1-2; D perhaps matches TRBD1 (5 bases). Sequenced sample: PBMCs. The receptor was derived from a woman in her forties in good health and CMV-seronegative. The CDR3 sequence is CASSQEVRGGSLGQLYGYTF. The CDR3 DNA reads as TGCGCCAGCAGCCAAGAAGTACGGGGGGGGTCCCTAGGCCAACTCTATGGCTACACCTTC.